This T cell receptor beta chain came from a study of T cell responses to AZD1222 COVID-19 vaccine. Points from the study as a whole: Donors were mostly white British, more females; clonal diversity possibly underestimated. The breadth and depth of Spike-specific TCRs increased once two AZD1222 doses had been given. Recipients of AZD1222 seropositive at baseline numbered only 5 to 7.

Only a few counts were recorded for this clone. Its specificity is unknown. Repertoires were generated with immunoSEQ multiplex PCR, while TCRdb's copy carries only in-frame clones and drops some. This table holds roughly 100,000 clones, almost 90% found once. The V gene lost 7 bases and the J gene lost 5 bases, with 20 bases spanning the gap. The germline V gene encodes CDR1 SQVTM and CDR2 ANQGSEA. This CDR3 has 14 residues. This receptor was taken from an adult in good health. V usage is TRBV29-1 and J usage is TRBJ1-1, with a tentative D call TRBD1 (5 bases). The material sequenced was peripheral blood, taken on day 0 of AZD1222 vaccination. The CDR3 sequence is CSAVKSGAETEAFF. The CDR3 DNA sequence: TGCAGCGCTGTTAAATCCGGGGCCGAGACTGAAGCTTTCTTT.